Each of the 15 T cell receptor beta chains below was sequenced from the same sample in a study of blood T cell repertoires in COVID-19. TCRdb keeps only in-frame clones here, not all; method: immunoSEQ multiplex PCR. This repertoire shows around 300,000 clones, more than 80% found once; its top ten account for over 5.5%. The source material was peripheral blood. These TCRs come from a woman aged 50 to 65 with COVID-19, enrolled during active disease.

This clone was seen only once. The rearrangement links TRBV11-3 to TRBJ2-7, with 9 bases aligning to TRBD2. Germline CDR1 SGHNT, CDR2 YENEEA. This CDR3 has 16 amino acids. With V trimmed by 3 bases and J by 9 bases, 15 bases remained unmatched. The CDR3 protein is CASSFGTSSFPSVQYF. The CDR3 DNA reads as TGTGCCAGCAGCTTTGGGACTAGCTCTTTTCCGTCTGTGCAGTACTTC. The entire variable domain, with the rest obtained from reference TRBV11-3 and TRBJ2-7, is as follows: EAGVVQSPRYKIIEKKQPVAFWCNPISGHNTLYWYLQNLGQGPELLIRYENEEAVDDSQLPKDRFSAERLKGVDSTLKIQPAELGDSAVYLCASSFGTSSFPSVQYFGPGTRLTVT.

This clone was seen once. The CDR3 DNA follows: TGCGCCAGCAGCTTGGTTAGCACGAGCTACAATGAGCAGTTCTTC. It yields the protein CASSLVSTSYNEQFF. The genes are TRBV5-1 and TRBJ2-1; no definite D call. Deletions cut 0 bases from V and 3 bases from J, with 10 bases between. The CDR3 has 15 amino acids. Germline-derived CDR1 and CDR2 are SGHRS and YFSETQ.

The chain has TRBV7-8 and TRBJ1-5; TRBD1 matches 7 bases. CDR1 is SGHVS and CDR2 is FQNEAQ in the germline V gene. The CDR3 consists of 16 residues. J lost 4 bases, V lost 0 bases, and 6 bases had no gene match. The CDR3 nucleotides are TGTGCCAGCAGCTTAGCGTTGGGACAGAGTAATCAGCCCCAGCATTTT. It yields the protein CASSLALGQSNQPQHF.

This clone is a singleton in its sample. CDR3 in amino acids: CASSIVTGGGNQPQHF. Here the CDR3 DNA reads TGTGCCAGTAGTATAGTTACAGGGGGTGGCAATCAGCCCCAGCATTTT. This rearrangement joins TRBV19 to TRBJ1-5; TRBD1 matches at 8 bases. The CDR3 runs to 16 residues. Germline CDR1 reads LNHDA; CDR2 reads SQIVND (reference sequence). Trimming cost V 1 base and J 2 bases; bases outside gene matches: 4.

V gene TRBV14 combines with J gene TRBJ1-1, with 8 bases matching TRBD1. V gave up 2 bases and J gave up 4 bases; unmatched junction bases: 6. This CDR3 is built from 15 residues. CDR1 is SGHDN, CDR2 FVKESK, per germline. Here the CDR3 reads CASSQLQGGSTEAFF. CDR3 nucleotide sequence: TGTGCCAGCAGCCAACTACAGGGGGGGAGCACTGAAGCTTTCTTT. Full variable domain (remainder filled in from reference TRBV14 and TRBJ1-1): EAGVTQFPSHSVIEKGQTVTLRCDPISGHDNLYWYRRVMGKEIKFLLHFVKESKQDESGMPNNRFLAERTGGTYSTLKVQPAELEDSGVYFCASSQLQGGSTEAFFGQGTRLTVV.

V gene TRBV14 combines with J gene TRBJ1-2; D ambiguous. This CDR3 has 13 residues. Trimming took off 4 bases at V and 1 base at J, with 7 bases between the two ends. Germline V gene data show CDR1 as SGHDN and CDR2 as FVKESK. CDR3: CASSPSYNYGYTF. For the CDR3, the DNA is TGTGCCAGCAGCCCTTCCTATAACTATGGCTACACCTTC.

V usage is TRBV30 and J usage is TRBJ2-3; TRBD1 matches at 7 bases. CDR1 is GTSNPN, CDR2 SVGIG, per germline (reference sequence). The CDR3 length is 14 residues. V was clipped by 2 bases and J by 6 bases; unmatched bases: 8. The CDR3 region is CAWSPGTAGDTQYF. In DNA form, the CDR3 reads TGTGCCTGGAGTCCCGGGACAGCAGGGGATACGCAGTATTTT. The complete variable domain, with remaining parts taken from reference TRBV30 and TRBJ2-3, reads SQTIHQWPATLVQPVGSPLSLECTVEGTSNPNLYWYRQAAGRGLQLLFYSVGIGQISSEVPQNLSASRPQDRQFILSSKKLLLSDSGFYLCAWSPGTAGDTQYFGPGTRLTVL.

The V call is TRBV30, the J call TRBJ2-6; TRBD1 is a possible D gene (5 bases). Germline lookup yields CDR1 GTSNPN and CDR2 SVGIG (reference sequence). V lost 0 bases, J lost 0 bases, and 21 bases lay in between. The CDR3 consists of 20 residues. The CDR3 sequence is CAWSVGQPRASFSGANVLTF. CDR3 nucleotide sequence: TGTGCCTGGAGTGTTGGGCAGCCCAGGGCGAGCTTCTCTGGGGCCAACGTCCTGACTTTC.

V and J are TRBV10-3 and TRBJ2-7; 15 nucleotides agree with TRBD2. V dropped 6 bases and J dropped 4; count of bases not matched to a gene: 13. The CDR3 has 18 residues. Germline V lookup: CDR1 ENHRY, CDR2 SYGVKD. The CDR3 coding sequence is TGTGCCATCAGGGCTCTCCCAGGGACTAGCGGGAGGATATACGAGCAGTACTTC. It specifies CAIRALPGTSGRIYEQYF.

The V gene is TRBV5-1, the J gene TRBJ2-7; weak D call: TRBD2 (5 bases). Trimming removed 0 bases from V and 3 bases from J, with 7 bases in between. The CDR3 spans 13 residues. The germline V gene has CDR1 SGHRS and CDR2 YFSETQ. In DNA, the CDR3 is TGCGCCAGCAGCTTGGGAGGGAACTACGAGCAGTACTTC. Amino acid sequence: CASSLGGNYEQYF.

The rearrangement links TRBV9 to TRBJ1-4; 8 bases line up with TRBD1. From germline, CDR1 is SGDLS and CDR2 YYNGEE. J was trimmed by 3 bases and V by 4 bases; bases with no gene match: 5. The CDR3 is 15 amino acids. CDR3 sequence reads: CASSPQGASNEKLFF. Here the CDR3 DNA reads TGTGCCAGCAGCCCTCAGGGGGCTTCTAATGAAAAACTGTTTTTT.

This sequence joins TRBV12-3 or TRBV12-4 and TRBJ2-1; 7 bases line up with TRBD2. V trimming: 1 base; J trimming: 14 bases; junction bases outside the gene matches: 2. The CDR3 extends over 11 amino acids. The CDR3 reads CASSLVAGEFF. In DNA, the CDR3 is TGTGCCAGCAGTTTAGTAGCGGGCGAGTTCTTC.

The V call is TRBV30, the J call TRBJ2-7; D possibly corresponds to TRBD1 (6 bases). The CDR3 spans 13 residues. Germline CDR1 and CDR2: GTSNPN and SVGIG (reference sequence). Trimming left V 5 bases short and J 0 bases short, with 11 bases between. The chain's CDR3 is CAWSQGHSYEQYF. The CDR3 DNA reads as TGTGCCTGGTCACAGGGTCACTCCTACGAGCAGTACTTC. The complete variable domain, with remaining parts taken from reference TRBV30 and TRBJ2-7, reads SQTIHQWPATLVQPVGSPLSLECTVEGTSNPNLYWYRQAAGRGLQLLFYSVGIGQISSEVPQNLSASRPQDRQFILSSKKLLLSDSGFYLCAWSQGHSYEQYFGPGTRLTVT.

This chain uses TRBV27 with TRBJ1-2; 8 bases match TRBD1. V was clipped by 3 bases and J by 4 bases; unmatched bases: 1. CDR1 and CDR2 (germline): MNHEY, SMNVEV (reference sequence). CDR3 length equals 13 residues. The CDR3 region is CASSLTGAYGYTF. The CDR3 nucleotides read TGTGCCAGCAGTTTGACAGGGGCCTATGGCTACACCTTC.

The chain links TRBV12-3 or TRBV12-4 to TRBJ2-5; D might be TRBD2 (6 bases). V lost 3 bases and J lost 4, with 9 bases in between. The CDR3 spans 13 residues. The CDR3 reads CASSLEGGETQYF. In nucleotides, the CDR3 is TGTGCCAGCAGTTTGGAGGGAGGAGAGACCCAGTACTTC.